Presented here are 8 T cell receptor beta chains from one specimen sequenced in a study of read filtering for tumor transcriptome and immune sequencing. Molecular barcoded adaptors covering alpha/delta and beta/gamma chains were used on approximately 440 ng RNA. TCRdb used MiXCR to reprocess the reads, holding one entry per CDR3 protein. The data hold tens of thousands of distinct CDR3 sequences, with roughly 15% observed a single time. The material sequenced was a population of CD138-negative cells sorted from bone marrow. The receptors shown here come from a donor at least 40 years old with multiple myeloma.

This clonotype was found many times. The chain links TRBV7-2 to TRBJ2-3; 10 bases are shared with TRBD2. Germline V lookup: CDR1 SGHTA, CDR2 FQGNSA. Unmatched junction bases numbered 8, after V lost 5 bases and J lost 6 bases. This CDR3 has 15 residues. The CDR3 loop reads CASSPTSGKADTQYF. DNA of the CDR3: TGTGCCAGCAGCCCCACTAGCGGGAAAGCGGATACGCAGTATTTT.

In its sample, this clonotype is medium-sized. The CDR3 region has the DNA TGTGCCAGTAGTCCTCCGGGAGTAGCGGACTACAATGAGCAGTTCTTC. This encodes CASSPPGVADYNEQFF. The chain employs TRBV19 and TRBJ2-1, with a tentative D call TRBD2 (6 bases). Germline V gene data show CDR1 as LNHDA and CDR2 as SQIVND (reference sequence). This CDR3 spans 16 amino acids. Trimming removed 5 bases at V and 3 bases at J, with 17 bases between. The complete variable domain, with remaining parts taken from reference TRBV19 and TRBJ2-1, reads DGGITQSPKYLFRKEGQNVTLSCEQNLNHDAMYWYRQDPGQGLRLIYYSQIVNDFQKGDIAEGYSVSREKKESFPLTVTSAQKNPTAFYLCASSPPGVADYNEQFFGPGTRLTVL.

This clonotype was seen at least ten times. The chain uses TRBV19 and TRBJ2-7; D gene uncertain. The CDR3 totals 15 residues. Deletions cut 1 base from V and 2 bases from J, with 12 bases between. Germline V gives CDR1 LNHDA, CDR2 SQIVND (reference sequence). The CDR3: CASSIGPGSTYEQYF. Here the CDR3 DNA reads TGTGCCAGTAGTATAGGTCCGGGCAGCACCTACGAGCAGTACTTC. Full variable domain (remainder filled in from reference TRBV19 and TRBJ2-7): DGGITQSPKYLFRKEGQNVTLSCEQNLNHDAMYWYRQDPGQGLRLIYYSQIVNDFQKGDIAEGYSVSREKKESFPLTVTSAQKNPTAFYLCASSIGPGSTYEQYFGPGTRLTVT.

A single count supports this clonotype. This clone may be a read error of a much larger clone one base away. V usage is TRBV5-1 and J usage is TRBJ2-5; no clear D gene. The V gene's germline CDR1 is SGHRS and CDR2 YFSETQ. This CDR3 contains 16 residues. CDR3 DNA: TGCACCAGCAGCTCATCGAGCGTGAACCTTCGAGAGACCCAGTACTTC. Translating it yields CTSSSSSVNLRETQYF.

Only a few counts were recorded for this clonotype. A much larger clone lies one base from this, so it may be a read error. This sequence joins TRBV5-1 and TRBJ2-2; 7 nucleotides match TRBD2. Germline assignment: CDR1 SGHRS and CDR2 YFSETQ. J lost 6 bases, V lost 8 bases, and 10 bases had no gene match. The CDR3 length is 14 residues. In DNA, the CDR3 is TGCGCCAGTTTGAGGGAGGGGCCCTCCGGGGAGCTGTTTTTT. It specifies CASLREGPSGELFF.

The table lists this clonotype with many counts. The chain couples TRBV11-3 to TRBJ2-2, with D perhaps matching TRBD1 (6 bases). CDR3 length: 12 amino acids. Per germline, CDR1 SGHNT and CDR2 YENEEA. V lost 5 bases to trimming and J lost 9 bases, with 10 bases between them. The CDR3 region is CASSLRDRELFF. In DNA form, the CDR3 reads TGTGCCAGCAGCCTCAGGGACAGGGAGCTGTTTTTT.

At least ten counts were recorded for this clonotype. The chain joins TRBV29-1 to TRBJ2-3; D gene uncertain. The CDR3 runs to 12 residues. CDR1 and CDR2 (germline): SQVTM, ANQGSEA. With 4 bases removed from V and 4 bases from J, the gap between germline ends came to 9 bases. The CDR3 is CSVGGFADTQYF. Here the CDR3 DNA reads TGCAGCGTTGGGGGTTTCGCAGATACGCAGTATTTT.

About this clonotype: A much larger clone differs by one base, so this may be a read error. The CDR3 does not end in the conserved phenylalanine or tryptophan, so this is likely a read error. This rearrangement joins TRBV5-1 to TRBJ2-3, with D possibly TRBD2 on 6 matching bases. The CDR3 is made up of 14 amino acids. CDR1 is SGHRS, CDR2 YFSETQ, per germline. V lost 5 bases and J 3 bases, leaving 13 bases between the germline ends. The CDR3 here is CASRPAAGTDTQYS. The CDR3 DNA follows: TGCGCCAGCAGGCCTGCGGCGGGAACAGATACGCAGTATTCT.